The 10 T cell receptor beta chains listed next were all sequenced from one sample in a study of blood T cell repertoires in COVID-19 (dated by TCRdb to the early 2020s). Libraries were built with the immunoSEQ multiplex PCR assay. TCRdb retrieved this table from immuneACCESS and kept in-frame rearrangements only. Not all clones are present; in checked studies, unresolved V genes account for under half, and no reason is known for the remainder. The sample includes 150,000 or so clones, with roughly 84% observed a single time. The ten largest make up 9% to 14% of the sample. Sequencing was performed on peripheral blood. The source is a woman in her sixties with COVID-19, enrolled during active disease.

V and J are TRBV6-6 and TRBJ2-2; D possibly corresponds to TRBD1 (6 bases). The V gene lost 6 bases and the J gene lost 4 bases, with 15 bases spanning the gap. The germline gives CDR1 MNHNY, CDR2 SVGAGI (reference sequence). The CDR3 has 15 residues. In DNA, the CDR3 is TGTGCCAGCAGGCGCCCTGGACAGACCACCGGGGAGCTGTTTTTT. It encodes CASRRPGQTTGELFF.

This clone was counted ten times or more. This chain links TRBV7-9 with TRBJ1-1; 8 nucleotides agree with TRBD1. The CDR3 spans 13 residues. The V segment lost 5 bases and the J segment 5 bases; nucleotides outside the gene matches: 4. The V gene's germline CDR1 is SEHNR and CDR2 FQNEAQ (reference sequence). CDR3 loop: CASSPTGETEAFF. In nucleotides, the CDR3 is TGTGCCAGCAGCCCGACAGGGGAGACTGAAGCTTTCTTT.

The DNA of the CDR3 is TGTGCCAGCAGCCCGCCCACGGGGGGATCGCTGGGTGGCTACACCTTC. It yields the protein CASSPPTGGSLGGYTF. This sequence joins TRBV14 and TRBJ1-2; possible D gene TRBD1, 5 bases. The germline V gene has CDR1 SGHDN and CDR2 FVKESK. The ends were cut back, 4 bases at V and 7 bases at J, with 22 bases in the middle. The CDR3 length is 16 residues.

Notes on this clone: The same CDR3 arises from other DNA sequences in this sample as well. DNA for the CDR3: TGTGCCAGTAGTATCAGCGAGAGCTCCTACGAGCAGTACTTC. This sequence encodes CASSISESSYEQYF. The chain couples TRBV19 to TRBJ2-7; D remains ambiguous. Looked up from germline, CDR1 is LNHDA and CDR2 is SQIVND (reference sequence). Between the trimmed V and J ends, which lost 3 bases and 0 bases, there was a span of 9 bases. There are 14 residues in the CDR3.

This sequence joins TRBV6-5 and TRBJ2-5; 7 nucleotides align to TRBD1. The germline gives CDR1 MNHEY, CDR2 SVGAGI. The V gene end was trimmed by 10 bases and the J gene end by 2 bases; junction bases not matched to a gene: 10. The CDR3 covers 14 residues. The CDR3 region is CATWTGAGQETQYF. The CDR3 coding sequence is TGTGCCACTTGGACAGGCGCCGGGCAAGAGACCCAGTACTTC.

J is TRBJ2-3 and V is TRBV5-1, with no clear D. V shed 0 bases and J shed 4 bases, with 6 bases lying between them. CDR1 and CDR2 from the germline V gene are SGHRS and YFSETQ. The CDR3 spans 13 residues. The chain's CDR3 is CASSLGTADTQYF. The CDR3, as DNA: TGCGCCAGCAGCTTGGGTACGGCAGATACGCAGTATTTT.

As DNA, the CDR3 is TGTGCCAGCAGTTTAAACAGCCCTAGCACAGATACGCAGTATTTT. This codes for CASSLNSPSTDTQYF. V gene TRBV27 combines with J gene TRBJ2-3; D is undetermined. Germline loops: CDR1 MNHEY, CDR2 SMNVEV (reference sequence). This CDR3 has 15 amino acids. V lost 2 bases, J lost 0 bases, and 9 bases lay in between.

With regard to this clone: The CDR3 does not end in the conserved phenylalanine or tryptophan, so this is likely a read error. No DNA is shown, since the ends of the CDR3 on it are uncertain; the CDR3 is the one TCRdb lists. The chain couples TRBV10-3 to TRBJ1-1; the table's D call, TRBD1, was not checked against the DNA. The CDR3 contains 11 residues when both ends are counted. The germline V gene encodes CDR1 ENHRY and CDR2 SYGVKD. CDR3 amino acids: CAINEQGCNYE.

The rearrangement uses TRBV7-2 and TRBJ2-7; a possible D gene is TRBD2 (6 bases). This CDR3 has 13 residues. Germline CDR1 SGHTA, CDR2 FQGNSA. Trimming removed 2 bases at V and 6 bases at J, with 11 bases between. The CDR3 bases are TGTGCCAGCAGCTTACGGGGGTTTAGCGAGCAGTACTTC. As protein: CASSLRGFSEQYF. Full variable domain (missing parts from reference TRBV7-2 and TRBJ2-7): GAGVSQSPSNKVTEKGKDVELRCDPISGHTALYWYRQSLGQGLEFLIYFQGNSAPDKSGLPSDRFSAERTGGSVSTLTIQRTQQEDSAVYLCASSLRGFSEQYFGPGTRLTVT.

The CDR3 DNA is TGTGCCACCAGTGATCCATCGAGTGGGGCCAACTATGGCTACACCTTC. The encoded protein is CATSDPSSGANYGYTF. The V and J genes are TRBV24-1 and TRBJ1-2, with TRBD1 as a possible D gene (5 bases). Per the germline V gene, CDR1 is KGHDR and CDR2 is SFDVKD. CDR3 length: 16 amino acids. V gave up 3 bases and J gave up 2 bases, with 15 bases separating them.